This TCR beta chain was sequenced during a study of cytomegalovirus exposure and HLA in healthy donors. Study in general: In terms of ancestry, the Caucasian-associated cluster contained roughly 81% of the approximately 420 genotyped donors.

60 Vbeta and 13 Jbeta primers were used in PCR. Only in-frame clones appear in the TCRdb table, and some are missing; sequencing was by immunoSEQ multiplex PCR. The data contain fewer than 75,000 clones, about four fifths of them singletons. This CDR3 region has 18 residues. Per the germline V gene, CDR1 is SGHDN and CDR2 is FVKESK. Deletions cut 1 base from V and 1 base from J, with 20 bases between. The specimen sequenced was PBMCs. The V and J genes are TRBV14 and TRBJ2-7; tentatively, D is TRBD2 (5 bases). This clonotype originated in a woman aged 25 to 39 in good health and CMV-seronegative. The CDR3 nucleotides read TGTGCCAGCAGCCAAGTAGATTGGCGAGGGTATGGGTCCTACGAGCAGTACTTC. Its protein product is CASSQVDWRGYGSYEQYF.